This T cell receptor beta chain was profiled in a study of T cell responses to AZD1222 COVID-19 vaccine (dated by TCRdb to the early 2020s). At the level of the whole study: A total of over 230 trial participants underwent TCR sequencing, of whom about 210 had received two doses of AZD1222 and some 26 had received two doses of the MenACWY control vaccine. Trial participants were enrolled by age into 18-55, 56-69 and 70-plus year subgroups, with about 150, 28 and 57 TCR-sequenced participants respectively.

The CDR3 regions of human TCRbeta chains were analyzed by immunosequencing. In the original analysis: Repertoire TCRs were matched against a reference library of SARS-CoV-2-specific TCRs generated with the MIRA antigen-specificity platform. Breadth was defined as the fraction of unique TCRs that were SARS-CoV-2-associated, and depth was defined as the fraction of total T cells that were SARS-CoV-2-associated. Each spike-specific TCR was assigned to its reactive spike region and to a CD4 or CD8 class using the MIRA data. Log10-transformed breadth and depth values were compared by one-way ANOVA with Sidak's multiple comparisons tests. TCRdb retrieved this table from immuneACCESS and kept in-frame rearrangements only. Not all clones are present; in checked studies, unresolved V genes account for under half, and no reason is known for the remainder. The V and J calls and clone size were taken over from that table, and D and trimming were inferred from the DNA. Here the sample has some 120,000 clones; roughly 88% occur a single time. Clones ranked in the top ten supply over 15% of the sample.

Read against the paper, the sample's time point label means: baseline before first vaccination. The sample's treatment or condition label, in plain terms: meningococcal conjugate vaccine given as trial control. Vaccinee samples came from UK trials COV001 and COV002, including a single-blind randomized controlled phase 2/3 trial of AZD1222 (ChAdOx1 nCoV-19) in healthy adults. For TCRbeta chain sequencing, PBMC samples were collected from trial participants at day 0 and at day 28 after the second dose. The V and J ends are trimmed by 4 bases and 10 bases, leaving 17 bases between them. The CDR3 has 14 amino acids, counting the end cysteine and phenylalanine. Only CDR3 DNA is held: 42 bases, read in frame from base 1. Based on the germline V gene, the CDR1 and CDR2 sequences are SGHRS and YFSETQ. The full study reports these points: Because no day 14 peak-response samples were available, repertoires were characterized only after the peak T cell response. Reportedly, almost half of the unique spike-specific TCRs recognized epitopes lying outside the regions that are mutated in the B.1.351 and B.1.1.7 variants. In the small 56-69-year group, the increase in depth fell short of significance, most likely because of low power. A significant rise in spike-specific TCR breadth and depth was observed after two AZD1222 doses relative to day 0 and relative to MenACWY recipients. Only five or six AZD1222 recipients were SARS-CoV-2 seropositive at baseline, limiting conclusions about previously exposed vaccinees. Participants were mostly white British, with more females than males. The authors suggested clonal diversity may have been underestimated. The whole spike protein was spanned by vaccine-associated CD4 TCRs, and dominant responses were seen in regions 160-218 and 743-854.

A word on this clone: There is no known antigen for this receptor. Base qualities are not provided; no much larger clone lies one nucleotide away.

This receptor was taken from an adult in good health. Source: peripheral blood, taken on day 0 of MenACWY control vaccination. The chain is made from TRBV5-1 and TRBJ1-4; the D gene is perhaps TRBD1, on 5 matching bases. The nucleotides are TGCGCCAGCAGCCCTAGGACGCCTGGGGGAAAACTGTTTTTT. Its amino acids are CASSPRTPGGKLFF.